This TCR beta chain was sequenced for a study of T cells in Graves' hyperthyroidism and ophthalmopathy. General study findings and limits: Before onset, by a median of about six months, the model predicted ophthalmopathy. Ophthalmopathy could be told apart from stable hyperthyroidism with a 13 V-J model.

On the basis of clinical symptoms, serum thyroxine and TRAb, thyroid ultrasound and orbital computed tomography, diagnoses were made. Each 10 ml fresh peripheral blood draw supplied the PBMCs. This CDR3 contains 15 residues. The trim removed 9 bases at V and 6 bases at J, leaving 12 bases unmatched. The V gene's germline CDR1 is LNHDA and CDR2 SQIVND (reference sequence). As to this clonotype: The antigen remains undetermined.

Template material for amplifying TCR beta CDR3 regions consisted of RNA transcripts. TCR CDR3 underwent first-round RT-PCR with the HTBI primer set. TCRdb re-called the multiplex PCR reads with MiXCR, one entry per CDR3 protein. This table has roughly 570,000 distinct CDR3 sequences, around 14% appearing once. Sequencing was performed on blood. This receptor was identified in a woman aged 25 to 39 with Graves' hyperthyroidism. The V gene is TRBV19, the J gene TRBJ2-2, with 8 bases fitting TRBD2. The CDR3: CASYARGGLPGELFF. The CDR3 DNA sequence: TGTGCCAGCTACGCACGGGGGGGCCTGCCCGGGGAGCTGTTTTTT.